This T cell receptor (beta chain) was identified in a study of OX40 agonist ivuxolimab in advanced cancers. About the investigation overall: The costimulatory receptor OX40 (CD134) was targeted by ivuxolimab, a fully human IgG2 agonistic monoclonal antibody. Intravenous ivuxolimab was administered to patients every 2 weeks at six dose levels: 0.01, 0.1, 0.3, 1.5, 3 and 10 mg/kg. Among the roughly 50 dose-escalation patients, about 20 had hepatocellular carcinoma, 15 or so melanoma, 9 renal cell carcinoma and 9 head and neck cancer. A male proportion of 75% to 85% and a mean age of approximately 55 years, ranging from 23 to 79, were recorded for the dose-escalation cohort. Patients were allowed to have had prior anti-PD-1, anti-PD-L1 or anti-CTLA-4 therapy, and roughly two fifths of the dose-escalation patients had been treated with checkpoint inhibitors. Three dose-escalation patients achieved partial responses, one with hepatocellular carcinoma and two with cutaneous melanoma. Peripheral TCRbeta sequencing aimed to test whether ivuxolimab altered TCR sequence diversity and caused clonal T-cell expansion. The monotherapy dose-escalation portion (N of about 50 patients) of the phase I ivuxolimab trial is reported in the paper.

Results the study describes overall, beyond this receptor: After ivuxolimab, expanded clones were on average more numerous among CD8+ T cells than among CD4+ T cells. Which antigens the clonally expanded peripheral T cells were specific for was not determined. At doses of 0.1 to 3.0 mg/kg, clonal expansion of both CD4+ and CD8+ T cells in blood was seen between baseline and week 6. Partial responders in the 0.1-3.0 mg/kg groups had among the lowest normalized peripheral clonal expansion, especially among CD8+ T cells. Low levels of normalized T-cell clonal expansion were also seen in some nonresponding patients.

As for this clone: Its specific antigen is unknown. Base qualities are not recorded, but no much larger clone differs from it by a single base.

For sequencing of the TCRbeta CDR3 region, genomic DNA was extracted from the sorted cells. The immunoSEQ Assay was used for sequencing of TCRbeta CDR3 regions. What TCRdb holds here is the immuneACCESS table cut down to in-frame rearrangements. Part of the clones is not present; checked against another copy, under half of the missing clones reflect an unresolved V gene, and the others are unexplained. The sample table lists 77,000 or so clones, 85% to 95% of them with a count of one. The ten biggest clones cover 9.5% to 12% of the sample. The germline V end is reduced by 0 bases and the J end by 7 bases; junction bases left unmatched: 9. The cysteine opens and the phenylalanine closes a CDR3 of 16 amino acids. The read is trimmed to its CDR3 DNA, 48 bases read in frame from base 1. The germline V gene gives CDR1 as SGDLS and CDR2 as YYNGEE. The trial excluded patients who had a history of autoimmune disease or who were on systemic immunosuppression. Peripheral blood for TCR sequencing was collected from all dose cohorts at baseline, on cycle 4 day 1, and on cycle 7 day 1. The samples were taken from a phase I, first-in-human, multicenter, open-label dose-escalation trial of ivuxolimab. Adults with locally advanced or metastatic melanoma, renal cell carcinoma, hepatocellular carcinoma or head and neck squamous cell carcinoma were enrolled in the trial. Before TCR sequencing, CD4+ and CD8+ T cells were separately sorted from peripheral blood.

The V and J genes are TRBV9 and TRBJ2-1, and TRBD2 matches 8 of the central bases. The receptor was derived from an adult with an advanced solid tumor such as melanoma, head and neck, liver or kidney cancer. Sample: CD4+ or CD8+ T cells sorted from blood, taken in a trial of the OX40 agonist ivuxolimab. The nucleotides are TGTGCCAGCAGCGTAGGTTCCAGCGGGGGTTGGAATGAGCAGTTCTTC. This sequence encodes CASSVGSSGGWNEQFF.